A single sample gave rise to the 16 T cell receptor beta chains below, sequenced in a study of STAT5B mutations in CD4+ large granular lymphocyte leukemia. The repertoire was sequenced with immunoSEQ multiplex PCR; TCRdb's copy has only in-frame clones and lacks some. The data hold fewer than 40,000 clones, with over 60% observed a single time. The sequenced material came from CD4+ T cells from blood buffy coats. The receptors stem from a human donor in good health.

V usage is TRBV10-3 and J usage is TRBJ2-1, with 8 nucleotides matching TRBD2. The length of the CDR3 is 13 residues. The V gene end was trimmed by 10 bases and the J gene end by 2 bases; junction bases not matched to a gene: 4. The germline gives CDR1 ENHRY, CDR2 SYGVKD. In DNA, the CDR3 is TGTGCCAACGGCGGGGGGACCTACAATGAGCAGTTCTTC. Translation gives CANGGGTYNEQFF.

Here the CDR3 DNA reads TGTGCCAGCTCACCACCGACACCTAATGAAAAACTGTTTTTT. Its protein product is CASSPPTPNEKLFF. The chain uses TRBV18 and TRBJ1-4; D unclear. V lost 0 bases, J lost 3 bases, and 5 bases lay in between. The CDR3 loop spans 14 amino acids. Germline CDR1 is KGHSH and CDR2 is LQKENI. Drawing the rest from reference TRBV18 and TRBJ1-4, the complete variable domain is NAGVMQNPRHLVRRRGQEARLRCSPMKGHSHVYWYRQLPEEGLKFMVYLQKENIIDESGMPKERFSAEFPKEGPSILRIQQVVRGDSAAYFCASSPPTPNEKLFFGSGTQLSVL.

This sequence joins TRBV5-5 and TRBJ1-4; unclear D gene. Trimming pared 0 bases from V and 2 bases from J, leaving 5 bases between. CDR3 length: 14 residues. Looked up from germline, CDR1 is SGHKS and CDR2 is YYEKEE (reference sequence). The DNA of the CDR3 is TGTGCCAGCAGCTTGGTGGCGACTAATGAAAAACTGTTTTTT. Translation gives CASSLVATNEKLFF. The complete variable domain, with remaining parts taken from reference TRBV5-5 and TRBJ1-4, reads DAGVTQSPTHLIKTRGQQVTLRCSPISGHKSVSWYQQVLGQGPQFIFQYYEKEERGRGNFPDRFSARQFPNYSSELNVNALLLGDSALYLCASSLVATNEKLFFGSGTQLSVL.

CDR3 DNA: TGTGCCAGCAGTGCCCTCGGACAGGGGGTTTCACCCCTCCACTTT. This encodes CASSALGQGVSPLHF. The chain links TRBV6-1 to TRBJ1-6; 10 bases match TRBD1. The V segment lost 4 bases and the J segment 9 bases; nucleotides outside the gene matches: 6. CDR1 is MNHNS and CDR2 is SASEGT in the germline V gene. The CDR3 is 15 amino acids.

The chain links TRBV7-9 to TRBJ2-7; D perhaps matches TRBD1 (5 bases). The CDR3 covers 13 residues. Germline V gene lookup returns CDR1 SEHNR and CDR2 FQNEAQ (reference sequence). V lost 5 bases and J lost 3, with 11 bases in between. The CDR3 reads CASSRTGNYEQYF. Here the CDR3 DNA reads TGTGCCAGCAGCAGAACAGGAAACTACGAGCAGTACTTC. Variable domain in full (rest from reference TRBV7-9 and TRBJ2-7): DTGVSQNPRHKITKRGQNVTFRCDPISEHNRLYWYRQTLGQGPEFLTYFQNEAQLEKSRLLSDRFSAERPKGSFSTLEIQRTEQGDSAMYLCASSRTGNYEQYFGPGTRLTVT.

The DNA for the CDR3 is TGCGCCAGCAGTGAGGGGGCCCCATCCGAGCAGTACTTC. Its translation is CASSEGAPSEQYF. The chain combines TRBV10-1 with TRBJ2-7; D perhaps matches TRBD1 (5 bases). The CDR3 has 13 residues. Trimming cost V 2 bases and J 6 bases, with 11 bases left between them. The V gene's germline CDR1 is WNHNN and CDR2 SYGVQD (reference sequence).

This clone is a singleton in its sample. The chain links TRBV10-3 to TRBJ2-5; no reliable D call. The J call is uncertain, as TRBJ2-7 better fits the DNA end. CDR1 and CDR2 from the germline V gene are ENHRY and SYGVKD. This CDR3 is built from 13 residues. CDR3 sequence (DNA): TGTGCCATCAGTGAGCCGATCTCCTACGAGCAGTACTTC. It codes for CAISEPISYEQYF.

This clone was counted only a few times. The chain has TRBV13 and TRBJ1-1; D unresolved. Trimming left V 3 bases short and J 1 base short, with 9 bases between. The CDR3 has 14 residues. Germline V gene lookup returns CDR1 PRHDT and CDR2 FYEKMQ (reference sequence). The CDR3 sequence is CASSFGLTNTEAFF. In DNA form, the CDR3 reads TGTGCCAGCAGCTTTGGACTCACGAACACTGAAGCTTTCTTT.

The chain employs TRBV9 and TRBJ1-1; D call uncertain. The germline V gene encodes CDR1 SGDLS and CDR2 YYNGEE. The CDR3 sequence is 14 residues long. Between the trimmed V and J ends, which lost 0 bases and 1 base, there was a span of 7 bases. The CDR3 here is CASSVGGKNTEAFF. In nucleotides, the CDR3 is TGTGCCAGCAGCGTAGGGGGAAAGAACACTGAAGCTTTCTTT.

The chain joins TRBV6-5 to TRBJ1-1; 9 positions match TRBD1. CDR1 and CDR2 from the germline V gene are MNHEY and SVGAGI. The CDR3 consists of 14 residues. V shed 9 bases and J 5 bases; nucleotides not matched to a gene: 10. The DNA of the CDR3 is TGTGCCAGTTTTAAACAGGGGGCTATGACTGAAGCTTTCTTT. Its translation is CASFKQGAMTEAFF.

This sequence joins TRBV6-5 and TRBJ1-1; maybe TRBD1 (6 bases). There are 14 residues in the CDR3. V lost 5 bases, J lost 0 bases, and 10 bases lay in between. Germline assignment: CDR1 MNHEY and CDR2 SVGAGI. The CDR3 bases are TGTGCCAGCAGTGCTCGACAGGTGAACACTGAAGCTTTCTTT. Translating it yields CASSARQVNTEAFF.

The rearrangement links TRBV6-5 to TRBJ1-3; D perhaps matches TRBD1 (5 bases). CDR3 length equals 15 residues. The germline gives CDR1 MNHEY, CDR2 SVGAGI. The V gene lost 3 bases and the J gene lost 1 base, with 10 bases spanning the gap. CDR3 nucleotide sequence: TGTGCCAGCAGTTATGGGGCCCCATCTGGAAACACCATATATTTT. This translates into CASSYGAPSGNTIYF.

Of note for this clone: Sequence at one end of the junction differs from germline and may be a read error. This rearrangement joins TRBV5-1 to TRBJ2-7; D might be TRBD1 (5 bases). The CDR3 runs 15 residues. Germline CDR1 SGHRS, CDR2 YFSETQ. CDR3 protein: CASRLEQEASYEQYF. The CDR3 DNA reads as TGCGCCAGCAGGTTGGAACAGGAAGCCTCCTACGAGCAGTACTTC.

V gene TRBV6-5 combines with J gene TRBJ1-2; TRBD1 aligns across 7 bases. V lost 6 bases to trimming and J lost 3 bases; unmatched junction nucleotides: 10. The germline CDR1 and CDR2 sequences are MNHEY and SVGAGI. The CDR3 contains 15 residues. The CDR3 loop is CASRNAGGLHYGYTF. CDR3 nucleotide sequence: TGTGCCAGCAGAAATGCAGGGGGGCTACACTATGGCTACACCTTC.

The genes are TRBV5-1 and TRBJ1-4, with D perhaps matching TRBD1 (5 bases). Trimming took off 5 bases at V and 7 bases at J, with 18 bases between the two ends. Germline values: CDR1 SGHRS, CDR2 YFSETQ. The CDR3 runs to 15 residues. CDR3 bases: TGCGCCAGCAGTACCAGTGGGACGGCCGTTGAAAAACTGTTTTTT. Translating it yields CASSTSGTAVEKLFF.

This clone occurred once. The chain combines TRBV15 with TRBJ1-1; tentative D call: TRBD1 (6 bases). The CDR3 loop spans 15 amino acids. Germline CDR1 LNHNV, CDR2 YYDKDF (reference sequence). V gave up 0 bases and J gave up 5 bases, with 13 bases separating them. CDR3 DNA sequence: TGTGCCACCAGCAGAGAGGGGCAGGGGAGTACTGAAGCTTTCTTT. It yields the protein CATSREGQGSTEAFF.